Shown below are 8 T cell receptor beta chains from a single sample sequenced in a study of control samples from healthy donors and cancer patients. TCRdb keeps only in-frame clones here, not all; method: immunoSEQ multiplex PCR. The sample lists 190,000 or so clones, about 93% occurring once. The sample taken for sequencing was blood. Receptor source: a man younger than 35 in good health.

The chain is built from TRBV29-1 and TRBJ2-5; 14 bases line up with TRBD2. This CDR3 is built from 14 residues. V lost 3 bases and J lost 5; bases outside the gene matches: 2. Germline V lookup: CDR1 SQVTM, CDR2 ANQGSEA. This CDR3 is CSVETSGGDETQYF. For the CDR3, the DNA is TGCAGCGTTGAGACTAGCGGGGGGGATGAGACCCAGTACTTC. The variable domain in full, completed from reference TRBV29-1 and TRBJ2-5, reads SAVISQKPSRDICQRGTSLTIQCQVDSQVTMMFWYRQQPGQSLTLIATANQGSEATYESGFVIDKFPISRPNLTFSTLTVSNMSPEDSSIYLCSVETSGGDETQYFGPGTRLLVL.

The chain has TRBV5-1 and TRBJ1-2, with 8 bases lining up with TRBD1. The CDR3 runs to 14 residues. The V gene's germline CDR1 is SGHRS and CDR2 YFSETQ. V was pared by 9 bases and J by 7 bases, with 14 bases of the junction left unmatched. CDR3 sequence (DNA): TGCGCCACCGCTGTAATCCAGGGGGCGAGTGGCTACACCTTC. Translating gives CATAVIQGASGYTF.

This clone was observed a single time. The chain joins TRBV3-1 (or the pseudogene TRBV3-2) to TRBJ1-5; no reliable D call. The ends were cut back, 0 bases at V and 1 base at J, with 4 bases in the middle. The germline gives CDR1 LGHDT, CDR2 YNNKEL (reference sequence). The CDR3 extends over 14 amino acids. The CDR3 DNA follows: TGTGCCAGCAGCCAAGATGGGAGCAATCAGCCCCAGCATTTT. This encodes CASSQDGSNQPQHF.

This chain joins TRBV5-3 and TRBJ2-1, with 13 positions matching TRBD2. TRBV5-3 is known as an ORF, though its function is uncertain. J lost 4 bases, V lost 3 bases, and 4 bases had no gene match. There are 16 residues in the CDR3. The CDR3 is CARSSGTSGTYNEQFF. CDR3 nucleotide sequence: TGTGCCAGAAGCTCGGGGACTAGCGGGACTTACAATGAGCAGTTCTTC.

The gene calls are TRBV6-1 and TRBJ2-7; D may correspond to TRBD1 or TRBD2 (5 bases each). This CDR3 region has 14 residues. Trimming pared 2 bases from V and 6 bases from J, leaving 14 bases between. CDR1 is MNHNS, CDR2 SASEGT, per germline. The DNA of the CDR3 is TGTGCCAGCAGTGAACTCACAAGGGGAGTCGAGCAGTACTTC. Translating it yields CASSELTRGVEQYF.

This clone came up once. The J gene is TRBJ2-3, the V gene TRBV7-9; no reliable D call. Germline CDR1 and CDR2: SEHNR and FQNEAQ (reference sequence). CDR3 size: 11 residues. V was cut by 4 bases and J by 6 bases, with 5 bases left in between. The CDR3 loop is CASSSKDTQYF. The CDR3 DNA follows: TGTGCCAGCAGCTCAAAGGATACGCAGTATTTT.

The V and J genes are TRBV2 and TRBJ2-3; 14 bases match TRBD2. Germline assignment: CDR1 SNHLY and CDR2 FYNNEI. There are 15 residues in the CDR3. V shed 8 bases and J 3 bases; nucleotides not matched to a gene: 4. This CDR3 is CASPGLAGGTDTQYF. DNA for the CDR3: TGTGCCAGCCCTGGACTAGCGGGGGGTACAGATACGCAGTATTTT. The variable domain in full, with the rest retrieved from reference TRBV2 and TRBJ2-3, is EPEVTQTPSHQVTQMGQEVILRCVPISNHLYFYWYRQILGQKVEFLVSFYNNEISEKSEIFDDQFSVERPDGSNFTLKIRSTKLEDSAMYFCASPGLAGGTDTQYFGPGTRLTVL.

This chain connects TRBV30 to TRBJ1-1; possibly TRBD1 for D (5 bases). Trimming shortened V by 1 base and J by 1 base, and 10 bases separated the two germline ends. The CDR3 is 14 amino acids. Per germline, CDR1 GTSNPN and CDR2 SVGIG (reference sequence). CDR3 DNA: TGTGCCTGGAGTGAAGACAGCGCGAACACTGAAGCTTTCTTT. Protein: CAWSEDSANTEAFF.